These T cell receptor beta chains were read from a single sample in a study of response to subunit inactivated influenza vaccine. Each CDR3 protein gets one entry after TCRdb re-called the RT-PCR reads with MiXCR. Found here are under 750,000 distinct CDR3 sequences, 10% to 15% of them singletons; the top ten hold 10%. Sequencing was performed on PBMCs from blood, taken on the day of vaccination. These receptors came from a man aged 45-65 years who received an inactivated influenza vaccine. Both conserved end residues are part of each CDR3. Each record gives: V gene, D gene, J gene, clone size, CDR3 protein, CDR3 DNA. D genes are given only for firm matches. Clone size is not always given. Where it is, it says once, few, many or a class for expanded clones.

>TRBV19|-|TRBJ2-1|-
CASSISHNEQFF
TGTGCCAGTAGTATAAGTCACAATGAGCAGTTCTTC
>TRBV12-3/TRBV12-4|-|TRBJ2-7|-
CASSLIRGHSSYEQYF
TGTGCCAGCAGTTTAATCCGGGGGCACAGCTCCTACGAGCAGTACTTC
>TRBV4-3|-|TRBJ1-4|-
CASSQDWAKEEKLFF
TGCGCCAGCAGCCAAGATTGGGCAAAGGAGGAAAAACTGTTTTTT
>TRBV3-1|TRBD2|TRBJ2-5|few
CASSQGNLAGAQETQYF
TGTGCCAGCAGCCAAGGAAACCTAGCGGGGGCTCAAGAGACCCAGTACTTC
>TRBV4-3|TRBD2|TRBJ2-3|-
CASSQDPAGGPTDTQYF
TGCGCCAGCAGCCAAGATCCGGCGGGAGGGCCCACAGATACGCAGTATTTT
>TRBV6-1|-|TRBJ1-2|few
CASSDLGGWLNYGYTF
TGTGCCAGCAGTGATTTAGGGGGATGGCTCAACTATGGCTACACCTTC
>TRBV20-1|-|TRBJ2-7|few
CSARDLAEISYEQYF
TGCAGTGCTAGAGATCTTGCCGAGATCTCCTACGAGCAGTACTTC
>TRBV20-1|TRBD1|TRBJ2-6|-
CSARDEQGDYSGANVLTF
TGCAGTGCTAGGGATGAGCAGGGGGATTACTCTGGGGCCAACGTCCTGACTTTC
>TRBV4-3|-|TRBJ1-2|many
CASSQDLRADGYTF
TGCGCCAGCAGCCAAGATCTCAGGGCTGATGGCTACACCTTC
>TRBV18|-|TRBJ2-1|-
CASSPPVDNEQFF
TGTGCCAGCTCACCACCAGTGGACAATGAGCAGTTCTTC
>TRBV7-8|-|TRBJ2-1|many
CASSLNFHFYNEQFF
TGTGCCAGCAGCTTAAACTTCCATTTCTACAATGAGCAGTTCTTC
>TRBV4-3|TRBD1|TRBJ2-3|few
CASSQEKGAQADTQYF
TGCGCCAGCAGCCAAGAAAAGGGGGCGCAGGCAGATACGCAGTATTTT
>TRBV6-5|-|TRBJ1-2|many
CASSYRQERDGYTF
TGTGCCAGCAGTTACCGGCAGGAAAGAGATGGCTACACCTTC